Described below is a single T cell receptor beta chain sequence and its context. Here immunoSEQ multiplex PCR was the method, and the copy in TCRdb shows in-frame clones only, minus some. The sample yields just over 150,000 clones, around 85% seen once. The data are from a study of T cell responses to AZD1222 COVID-19 vaccine. Between the trimmed V and J ends, which lost 6 bases and 5 bases, there was a span of 17 bases. Germline CDR1 reads MGHDK; CDR2 reads SYGVNS. The CDR3 is 16 residues long. The clonotype was recovered from an adult who had recovered from COVID-19. The material sequenced was peripheral blood, taken after recovery from COVID-19. The genes are TRBV25-1 and TRBJ1-6; D is possibly TRBD1 (5 bases). CDR3: CASSPAGTGDNSPLHF. The DNA for the CDR3 is TGTGCCAGCAGCCCCGCCGGTACAGGAGATAATTCACCCCTCCACTTT.